This T cell receptor (beta chain) was profiled in a study of T-cell reconstitution after alpha-beta-depleted transplantation in children. The V segment lost 6 bases and the J segment 6 bases; nucleotides outside the gene matches: 12. Germline V gene sequence: CDR1 DFQATT, CDR2 SNEGSKA (reference sequence). This CDR3 comprises 15 residues. Many counts were recorded for this clonotype. Researchers prepared the TCRbeta library using unique molecular identifiers, the study reports. Using its own MiXCR run on the PCR reads, TCRdb lists one record per CDR3 protein. The sample lists 170,000 or so distinct CDR3 sequences, about 6.4% occurring once.

The clonotype originates from a human donor who donated a stem cell graft to a child with Wiskott-Aldrich syndrome. J is TRBJ1-4 and V is TRBV20-1; 8 bases are shared with TRBD1. This specimen was PBMCs from the stem cell graft donor, taken from the stem cell graft. The CDR3 protein is CSARQGARPDEKLFF. CDR3 bases: TGCAGTGCCCGGCAGGGGGCGAGACCGGATGAAAAACTGTTTTTT.